Listed below are T cell receptor beta chains from one sample, sequenced in a study of vaccination effects on CD4 cells after COVID-19. The antigens these receptors bind are not known. The method was immunoSEQ multiplex PCR; TCRdb's version includes in-frame clones alone and lacks a portion of them. The top ten clones hold 9.9% of a sample with around 27,000 clones, 65% of them seen once. The sequenced sample was CD4+ T cells from PBMCs cultured without peptide, obtained before COVID-19 vaccination. These receptors came from a human donor who received a COVID-19 vaccine. Each CDR3 is given with its conserved first and last residue. D genes are given only for firm matches. Rows may omit the clone size; those that give it use once, few, many or a size class.

clone_size j_call v_call d_call cdr3_aa cdr3_nt
. TRBJ2-7 TRBV15 . CATSRDTGYEQYF TGTGCCACCAGCAGAGATACAGGGTACGAGCAGTACTTC
few TRBJ1-2 TRBV2 TRBD1 CASRGQTSNYGYTF TGTGCCAGCAGGGGACAGACCAGTAACTATGGCTACACCTTC
. TRBJ1-2 TRBV30 TRBD1 CAWSADRGYGYTF TGTGCCTGGAGTGCGGACAGGGGGTATGGCTACACCTTC
. TRBJ1-2 TRBV5-1 TRBD1 CASSLSQGGRGYTF TGCGCCAGCAGCTTGAGCCAGGGGGGGAGAGGCTACACCTTC
. TRBJ1-2 TRBV6-5 . CASSPEMIGGYTF TGTGCCAGCAGCCCCGAGATGATAGGGGGCTACACCTTC
. TRBJ1-2 TRBV11-2 . CASSPHIQGTYGYTF TGTGCCAGCAGCCCTCACATACAGGGCACCTATGGCTACACCTTC
. TRBJ1-1 TRBV13 . CASSLRQGNTEAFF TGTGCCAGCAGCTTAAGGCAGGGGAACACTGAAGCTTTCTTT
few TRBJ1-1 TRBV18 . CASSQYTEYTEAFF TGTGCCAGCTCACAATATACAGAGTACACTGAAGCTTTCTTT
. TRBJ2-7 TRBV11-2 . CASSFGIGGAHEQYF TGTGCCAGCAGCTTCGGAATTGGGGGGGCCCACGAGCAGTACTTC
few TRBJ2-2 TRBV7-2 . CASSLARAGTNTGELFF TGTGCCAGCAGCTTAGCGCGCGCAGGGACGAACACCGGGGAGCTGTTTTTT
. TRBJ2-7 TRBV5-1 . CASSPSYEQYF TGCGCCAGCAGCCCCTCCTACGAGCAGTACTTC
. TRBJ2-2 TRBV3-1/TRBV3-2 . CASRLGTVGELFF TGTGCCAGCCGGTTGGGTACAGTCGGGGAGCTGTTTTTT
. TRBJ2-1 TRBV11-1 . CASSTPGLGDTGEQFF TGTGCCAGCAGCACCCCGGGTTTGGGGGATACGGGGGAGCAGTTCTTC
few TRBJ2-1 TRBV5-4 TRBD2 CASSARLAEQFF TGTGCCAGCAGCGCCCGACTAGCTGAGCAGTTCTTC
. TRBJ1-5 TRBV30 . CAWSPRTNQPQHF TGTGCCTGGAGTCCCCGGACGAATCAGCCCCAGCATTTT
. TRBJ2-2 TRBV3-1/TRBV3-2 TRBD2 CASSQVGGGARTGELFF TGTGCCAGCAGCCAAGTCGGGGGGGGCGCGAGGACCGGGGAGCTGTTTTTT
. TRBJ2-3 TRBV9 TRBD1 CASSVRTGVSTDTQYF TGTGCCAGCAGCGTACGAACAGGGGTTAGCACAGATACGCAGTATTTT
medium-sized TRBJ2-1 TRBV5-1 TRBD2 CASSSAGNYNEQFF TGCGCCAGCAGCTCAGCGGGAAACTACAATGAGCAGTTCTTC
. TRBJ2-7 TRBV6-5 TRBD2 CASRTGGSYEQYF TGTGCCAGCAGAACGGGAGGCTCCTACGAGCAGTACTTC
. TRBJ2-7 TRBV13 TRBD2 CASSLAFTSGRGRPYEQYF TGTGCCAGCAGCTTAGCCTTCACTAGCGGGAGGGGAAGACCCTACGAGCAGTACTTC
. TRBJ2-3 TRBV10-1 . CASSQGHATDTQYF TGCGCCAGCAGCCAAGGACATGCAACAGATACGCAGTATTTT
. TRBJ2-2 TRBV11-3 TRBD2 CASSPRLASGELFF TGTGCCAGCAGCCCCCGACTAGCCTCCGGGGAGCTGTTTTTT
. TRBJ1-2 TRBV12-3/TRBV12-4 . CASSFSASHGYTF TGTGCCAGCAGTTTCTCGGCAAGCCATGGCTACACCTTC
. TRBJ2-5 TRBV6-1 TRBD1 CASSELGTGETQYF TGTGCCAGCAGTGAACTGGGGACAGGGGAGACCCAGTACTTC
. TRBJ2-3 TRBV11-1 . CASSSRGPDTQYF TGTGCCAGCAGCTCTCGGGGGCCAGATACGCAGTATTTT
once TRBJ2-6 TRBV19 TRBD1 CASSIRGQGAPGANVLTF TGTGCCAGTAGTATTCGGGGACAGGGGGCTCCTGGGGCCAACGTCCTGACTTTC
. TRBJ1-5 TRBV19 . CASSIPPDTGGQPQHF TGTGCCAGTAGTATTCCCCCAGATACGGGAGGTCAGCCCCAGCATTTT
. TRBJ2-7 TRBV7-2 TRBD2 CASSLGTLRTSGGNEQYF TGTGCCAGCAGCTTAGGGACTCTGAGGACTAGCGGGGGGAACGAGCAGTACTTC
few TRBJ2-3 TRBV24-1 . CATSDGATDTQYF TGTGCCACCAGTGATGGCGCCACAGATACGCAGTATTTT
. TRBJ2-5 TRBV7-9 TRBD2 CASSSGLIRAGAPETQYF TGTGCCAGCAGCTCGGGACTTATTAGAGCGGGAGCCCCCGAGACCCAGTACTTC
few TRBJ2-2 TRBV6-5 . CASSSTANTGELFF TGTGCCAGCAGTTCGACAGCGAACACCGGGGAGCTGTTTTTT